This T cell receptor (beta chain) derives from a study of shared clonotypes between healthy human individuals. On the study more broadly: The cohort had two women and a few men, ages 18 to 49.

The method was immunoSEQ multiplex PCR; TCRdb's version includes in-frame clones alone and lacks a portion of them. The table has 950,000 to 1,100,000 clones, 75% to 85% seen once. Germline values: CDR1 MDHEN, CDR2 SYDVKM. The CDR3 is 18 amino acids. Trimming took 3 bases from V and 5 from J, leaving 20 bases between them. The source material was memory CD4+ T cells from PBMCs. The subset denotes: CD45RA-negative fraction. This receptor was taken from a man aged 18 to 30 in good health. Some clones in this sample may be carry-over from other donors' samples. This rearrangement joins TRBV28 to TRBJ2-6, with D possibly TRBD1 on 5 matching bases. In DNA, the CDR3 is TGTGCCAGCAGTTTCTCGATTGGTGGGGCCTTGAGGGCCAACGTCCTGACTTTC. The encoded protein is CASSFSIGGALRANVLTF.